What follows describes a single T cell receptor (beta chain). Its antigen is unidentified. These data belong to a study of cytomegalovirus exposure and HLA in healthy donors. The overall study: The Caucasian-associated ancestry cluster contained 81% of the 398 genotyped donors.

General observations from the study: Three CMV-associated chains were confirmed in vitro to be specific for CMV antigens.

Trimming removed 7 bases from V and 6 bases from J, with 16 bases in between. CDR1 and CDR2 from the germline V gene are SGHNT and YYREEE (reference sequence). CDR3 length: 13 amino acids. With 60 Vbeta and 13 Jbeta primers, the PCR was carried out. Libraries were prepared by immunoSEQ multiplex PCR; TCRdb keeps only in-frame clonotypes and omits some of them. The data hold about 140,000 clones, with around 78% observed a single time. The specimen sequenced was PBMCs. This sequence originates from a woman younger than 35 in good health and CMV-seropositive. V and J are TRBV5-4 and TRBJ1-1, with a possible D match to TRBD1 (6 bases). The CDR3 DNA reads TGTGCCAGCTCGGTGACAGGTGATTCTGAAGCTTTCTTT. Residues: CASSVTGDSEAFF.